These 4 T cell receptor beta chains were sequenced from one sample in a study of blood T cells in healthy people across ages. Next came a second PCR, run for about 6 to 12 cycles, which used a sample-barcoded 5' primer along with a J-beta primer mix. MiXCR was run by TCRdb on the 5' RACE reads, yielding one entry per CDR3 protein. The repertoire includes more than 800,000 distinct CDR3 sequences, less than 50% of them detected once, and approximately 19% sits in the top ten. What was sequenced was blood. Source of these receptors: a woman aged 55-75 years in good health.

This clonotype appeared a single time. This chain connects TRBV5-1 to TRBJ2-1, with a possible D match to TRBD2 (5 bases). V was pared by 3 bases and J by 1 base, with 14 bases between. The length of the CDR3 is 16 residues. The germline V gene encodes CDR1 SGHRS and CDR2 YFSETQ. The CDR3 DNA reads TGCGCCAGCAGCTCGGAGGCAGTGGGGTCCTACAATGAGCAGTTCTTC. Translation: CASSSEAVGSYNEQFF. Drawing the rest from reference TRBV5-1 and TRBJ2-1, the complete variable domain is KAGVTQTPRYLIKTRGQQVTLSCSPISGHRSVSWYQQTPGQGLQFLFEYFSETQRNKGNFPGRFSGRQFSNSRSEMNVSTLELGDSALYLCASSSEAVGSYNEQFFGPGTRLTVL.

The chain is built from TRBV7-2 and TRBJ2-1; 11 nucleotides line up with TRBD2. The CDR3 has 16 amino acids. Per germline, CDR1 SGHTA and CDR2 FQGNSA. V trimming: 1 base; J trimming: 7 bases; junction bases outside the gene matches: 6. CDR3: CASSLELAGARNEQFF. In nucleotides, the CDR3 is TGTGCCAGCAGCTTAGAACTAGCGGGGGCCAGGAATGAGCAGTTCTTC.

The chain links TRBV12-3 or TRBV12-4 to TRBJ1-3, with 9 bases fitting TRBD1. V trimming: 4 bases; J trimming: 2 bases; junction bases outside the gene matches: 6. The CDR3 spans 16 residues. The CDR3, as DNA: TGTGCCAGCAGTTCCCGACAGGGGGGCCCTGGAAACACCATATATTTT. Translated, it gives CASSSRQGGPGNTIYF.

This clonotype was seen more than once but under ten times. The chain recombines TRBV12-3 or TRBV12-4 with TRBJ2-2; 7 nucleotides line up with TRBD2. J lost 5 bases, V lost 7 bases, and 10 bases had no gene match. The length of the CDR3 is 15 residues. DNA of the CDR3: TGTGCCAGCACCTGGCGCGCGGGAGCAACCGGGGAGCTGTTTTTT. It encodes CASTWRAGATGELFF.